This TCR beta chain is drawn from a study of OX40 agonist ivuxolimab in advanced cancers. As for the study in general: Each dose-escalation patient presented with hepatocellular carcinoma, melanoma, renal cell or head and neck cancer. Three patients showed partial responses: one hepatocellular carcinoma and two cutaneous melanoma cases.

Study-level results: Blood T cells, both CD4+ and CD8+, expanded clonally by week 6 at 0.1 to 3.0 mg/kg.

Assay: immunoSEQ multiplex PCR; the TCRdb copy retains only in-frame clones and omits some. The sample carries about 65,000 clones, around 86% recorded once. Germline values: CDR1 GTSNPN, CDR2 SVGIG (reference sequence). CDR3 length equals 14 residues. V gave up 1 base and J gave up 3 bases; unmatched junction bases: 3. Details on this clone: Antigen specificity is unknown.

The sequence came from an adult with an advanced solid tumor such as melanoma, head and neck, liver or kidney cancer. The chain has TRBV30 and TRBJ2-3; TRBD2 aligns across 8 bases. Sequenced material: CD4+ or CD8+ T cells sorted from blood, taken in a trial of the OX40 agonist ivuxolimab. CDR3 DNA: TGTGCCTGGAGTGAGACTAGCGTGACAGATACGCAGTATTTT. This encodes CAWSETSVTDTQYF.